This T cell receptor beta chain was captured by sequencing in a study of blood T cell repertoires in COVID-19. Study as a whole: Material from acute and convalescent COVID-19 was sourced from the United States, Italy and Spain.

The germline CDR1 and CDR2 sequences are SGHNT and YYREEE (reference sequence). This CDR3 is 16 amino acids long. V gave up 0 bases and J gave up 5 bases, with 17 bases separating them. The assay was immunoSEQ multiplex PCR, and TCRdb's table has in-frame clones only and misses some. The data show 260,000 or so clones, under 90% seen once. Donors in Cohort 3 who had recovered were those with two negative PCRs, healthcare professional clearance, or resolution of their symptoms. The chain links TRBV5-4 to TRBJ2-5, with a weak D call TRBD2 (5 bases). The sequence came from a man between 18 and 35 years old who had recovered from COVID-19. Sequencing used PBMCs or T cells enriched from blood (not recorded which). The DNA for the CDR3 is TGTGCCAGCAGCTTGGTGGGCGGACTTGCTGGCGAGACCCAGTACTTC. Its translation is CASSLVGGLAGETQYF.